This TCR beta chain is drawn from a study of blood T cells in healthy people across ages. Study context: Using template switching, researchers captured about one barcoded beta molecule for each two T cells. Overall study findings and caveats: Whereas aged donors had fewer naive CD4+ cells, long-lived donors had more of them and higher diversity. Estimates based on one million T cells were treated as lower bounds.

There are 14 residues in the CDR3. V lost 3 bases, J lost 6 bases, and 15 bases lay in between. For the second PCR, which ran for 7 to 11 cycles, a sample-barcoded 5' primer and a J-beta primer mix were used. TCRdb reprocessed the 5' RACE reads with MiXCR, giving one entry per CDR3 protein. The table includes about 970,000 distinct CDR3 sequences, roughly half detected once. Remarks on this clonotype: What it recognizes is unknown.

The chain links TRBV12-3 or TRBV12-4 to TRBJ2-7, with a possible D match to TRBD1 (6 bases). The specimen was blood. This receptor was taken from a woman in her fifties or sixties in good health. This chain's CDR3 is CASSLYREGLEQYF. The CDR3 bases are TGTGCCAGCAGTTTGTACAGGGAAGGGCTCGAGCAGTACTTC.